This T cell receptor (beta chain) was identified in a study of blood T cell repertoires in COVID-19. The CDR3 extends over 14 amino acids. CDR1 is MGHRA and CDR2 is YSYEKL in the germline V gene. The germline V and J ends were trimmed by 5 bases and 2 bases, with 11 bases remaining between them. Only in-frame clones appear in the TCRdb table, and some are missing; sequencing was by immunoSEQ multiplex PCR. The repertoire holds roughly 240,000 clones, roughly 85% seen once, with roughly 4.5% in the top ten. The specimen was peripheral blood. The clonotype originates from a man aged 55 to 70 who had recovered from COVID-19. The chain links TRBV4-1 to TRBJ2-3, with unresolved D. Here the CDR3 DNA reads TGCGCCAGCAGCAACCCGCTAGTCACAGATACGCAGTATTTT. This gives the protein CASSNPLVTDTQYF.